Given below is one TCR beta chain in context. The V end lost 0 bases, the J end lost 1 base, and 9 bases lay between the germline ends. The CDR3 extends over 15 amino acids. From germline, CDR1 is MNHNS and CDR2 SASEGT. The source of the sample is a study of blood T cell repertoires in COVID-19. Study background: From the United States, Italy and Spain came samples of acute and convalescent COVID-19. PBMCs, B-cell-depleted T cells, or T cells were the source of the cDNA or gDNA that made up the material.

Followed over time, Seattle patients had been enrolled while infection was active. Study processing details: Amplification of reference gene primers was used by the study to estimate nucleated cell counts. Some clones are missing from TCRdb's copy, which holds only in-frame ones; the method was immunoSEQ multiplex PCR. V and J calls and clone size are as listed in that table; D and trimming were resolved from the DNA. Among roughly 200,000 clones listed, around 80% were seen once. The clonotype was recovered from a middle-aged woman with COVID-19, enrolled during active disease. The J gene is TRBJ1-2, the V gene TRBV6-1, with D possibly TRBD1 on 6 matching bases. The sequencing sample was made of peripheral blood. CDR3 residues: CASSEALGGNYGYTF. The CDR3 DNA follows: TGTGCCAGCAGTGAAGCGTTAGGGGGTAACTATGGCTACACCTTC.